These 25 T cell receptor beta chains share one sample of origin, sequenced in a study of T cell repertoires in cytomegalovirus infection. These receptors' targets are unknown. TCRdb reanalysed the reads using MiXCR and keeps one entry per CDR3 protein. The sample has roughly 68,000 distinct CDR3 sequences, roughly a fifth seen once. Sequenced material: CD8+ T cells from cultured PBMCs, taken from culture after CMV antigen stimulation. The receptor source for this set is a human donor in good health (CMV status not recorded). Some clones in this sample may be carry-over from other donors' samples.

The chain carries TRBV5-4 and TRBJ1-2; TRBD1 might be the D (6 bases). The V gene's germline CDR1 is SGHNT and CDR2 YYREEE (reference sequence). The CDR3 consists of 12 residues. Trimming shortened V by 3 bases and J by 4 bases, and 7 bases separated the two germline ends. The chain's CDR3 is CASSSDSYGYTF. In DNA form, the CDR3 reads TGTGCCAGCAGCTCGGACAGCTATGGCTACACCTTC.

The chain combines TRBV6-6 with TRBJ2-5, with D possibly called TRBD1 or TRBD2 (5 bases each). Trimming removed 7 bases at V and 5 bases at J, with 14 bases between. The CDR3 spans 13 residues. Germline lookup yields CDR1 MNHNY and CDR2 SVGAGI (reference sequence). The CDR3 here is CASTWDRVETQYF. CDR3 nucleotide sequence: TGTGCCAGCACCTGGGACCGTGTGGAGACCCAGTACTTC.

CDR3 loop: CASSSGGATTGELFF. The CDR3 DNA reads TGTGCCAGCAGCTCAGGGGGCGCGACCACCGGGGAGCTGTTTTTT. The chain is built from TRBV7-2 and TRBJ2-2, with 8 bases lining up with TRBD1. Germline V CDR1 and CDR2: SGHTA, FQGNSA. V dropped 4 bases and J dropped 4; count of bases not matched to a gene: 5. The CDR3 is 15 amino acids.

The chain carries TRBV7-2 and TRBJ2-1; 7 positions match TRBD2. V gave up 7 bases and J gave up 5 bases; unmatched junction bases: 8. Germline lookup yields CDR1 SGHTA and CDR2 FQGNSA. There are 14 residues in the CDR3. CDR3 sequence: CASTHGGTNNEQFF. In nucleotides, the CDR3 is TGTGCCAGCACTCACGGGGGGACCAACAATGAGCAGTTCTTC.

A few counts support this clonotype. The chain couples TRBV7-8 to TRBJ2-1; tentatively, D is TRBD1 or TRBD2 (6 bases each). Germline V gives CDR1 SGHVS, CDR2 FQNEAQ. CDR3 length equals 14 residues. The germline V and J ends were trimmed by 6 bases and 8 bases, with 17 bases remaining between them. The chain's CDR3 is CASSRTQGTDEQFF. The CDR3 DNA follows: TGTGCCAGCAGTCGGACGCAGGGGACTGATGAGCAGTTCTTC.

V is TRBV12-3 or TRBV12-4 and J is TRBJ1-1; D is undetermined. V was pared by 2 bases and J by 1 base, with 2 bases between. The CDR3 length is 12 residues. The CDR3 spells CASSLQNTEAFF. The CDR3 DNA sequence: TGTGCCAGCAGTTTACAGAACACTGAAGCTTTCTTT.

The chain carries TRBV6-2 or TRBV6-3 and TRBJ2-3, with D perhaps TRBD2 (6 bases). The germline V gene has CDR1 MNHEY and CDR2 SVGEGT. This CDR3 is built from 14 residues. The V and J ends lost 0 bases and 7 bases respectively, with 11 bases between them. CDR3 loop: CASSYSAGRHTQYF. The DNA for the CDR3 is TGTGCCAGCAGTTACTCGGCAGGGAGGCATACGCAGTATTTT.

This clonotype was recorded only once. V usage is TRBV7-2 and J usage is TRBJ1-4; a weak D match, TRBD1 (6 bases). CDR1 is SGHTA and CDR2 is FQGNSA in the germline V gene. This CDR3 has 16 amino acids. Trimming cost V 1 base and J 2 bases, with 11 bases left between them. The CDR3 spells CASSLGGAATNEKLFF. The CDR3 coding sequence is TGTGCCAGCAGCTTAGGGGGGGCCGCTACTAATGAAAAACTGTTTTTT.

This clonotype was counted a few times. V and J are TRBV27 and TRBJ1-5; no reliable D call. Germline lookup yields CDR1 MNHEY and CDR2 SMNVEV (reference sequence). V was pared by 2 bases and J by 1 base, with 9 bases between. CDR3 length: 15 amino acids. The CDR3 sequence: CASSLRAVSNQPQHF. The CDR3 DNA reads TGTGCCAGCAGTTTACGGGCGGTGAGCAATCAGCCCCAGCATTTT.

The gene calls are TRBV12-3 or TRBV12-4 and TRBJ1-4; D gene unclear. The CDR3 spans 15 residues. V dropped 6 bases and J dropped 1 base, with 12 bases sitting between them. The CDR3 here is CASRFRRVTNEKLFF. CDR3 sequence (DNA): TGTGCCAGCAGGTTTCGACGGGTAACTAATGAAAAACTGTTTTTT.

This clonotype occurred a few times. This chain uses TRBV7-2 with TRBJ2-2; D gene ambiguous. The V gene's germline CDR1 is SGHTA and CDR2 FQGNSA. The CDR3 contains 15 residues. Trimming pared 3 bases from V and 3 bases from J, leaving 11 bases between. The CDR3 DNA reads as TGTGCCAGCAGCTTGATCTCGAGGTACACCGGGGAGCTGTTTTTT. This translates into CASSLISRYTGELFF.

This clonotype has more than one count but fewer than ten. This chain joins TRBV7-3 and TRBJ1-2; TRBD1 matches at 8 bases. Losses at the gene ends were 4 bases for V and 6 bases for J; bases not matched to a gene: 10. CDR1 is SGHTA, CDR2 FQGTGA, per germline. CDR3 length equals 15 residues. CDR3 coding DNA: TGTGCCAGCAGCTCACGTCAGGGGGCTTCGCATGGCTACACCTTC. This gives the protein CASSSRQGASHGYTF.

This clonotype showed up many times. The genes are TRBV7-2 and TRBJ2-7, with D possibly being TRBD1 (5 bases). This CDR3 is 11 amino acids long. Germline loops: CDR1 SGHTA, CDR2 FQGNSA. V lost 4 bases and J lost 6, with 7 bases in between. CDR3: CASSWGFEQYF. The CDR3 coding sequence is TGTGCCAGCAGCTGGGGCTTCGAGCAGTACTTC.

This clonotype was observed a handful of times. CDR3: CASSPAGQGAKNIQYF. CDR3 bases: TGTGCCAGCAGCCCGGCGGGACAGGGGGCCAAAAACATTCAGTACTTC. The V and J genes are TRBV7-8 and TRBJ2-4; 10 bases fit TRBD1. J lost 1 base, V lost 5 bases, and 5 bases had no gene match. This CDR3 is built from 16 residues. Germline assignment: CDR1 SGHVS and CDR2 FQNEAQ.

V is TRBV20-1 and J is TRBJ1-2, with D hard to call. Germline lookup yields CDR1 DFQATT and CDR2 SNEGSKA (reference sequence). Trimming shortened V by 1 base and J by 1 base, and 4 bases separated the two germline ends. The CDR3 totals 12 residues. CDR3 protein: CSARAVNYGYTF. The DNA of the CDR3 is TGCAGTGCTAGAGCGGTTAACTATGGCTACACCTTC.

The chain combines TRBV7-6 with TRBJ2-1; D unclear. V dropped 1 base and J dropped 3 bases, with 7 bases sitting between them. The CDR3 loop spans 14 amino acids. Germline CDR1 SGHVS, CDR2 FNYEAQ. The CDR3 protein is CASSLEDLYNEQFF. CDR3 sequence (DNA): TGTGCCAGCAGCTTAGAGGATCTCTACAATGAGCAGTTCTTC.

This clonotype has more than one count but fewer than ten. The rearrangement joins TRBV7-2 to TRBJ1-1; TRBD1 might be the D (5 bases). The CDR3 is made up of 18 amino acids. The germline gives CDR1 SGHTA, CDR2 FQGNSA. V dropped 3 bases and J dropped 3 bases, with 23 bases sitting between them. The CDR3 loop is CASSLTGTRTFRDTEAFF. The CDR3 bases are TGTGCCAGCAGCTTGACCGGGACTCGAACCTTCCGGGACACTGAAGCTTTCTTT.

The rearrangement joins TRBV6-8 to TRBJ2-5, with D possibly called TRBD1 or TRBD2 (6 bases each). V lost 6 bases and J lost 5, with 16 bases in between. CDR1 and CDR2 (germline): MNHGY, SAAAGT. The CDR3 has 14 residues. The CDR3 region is CASRPVGGWETQYF. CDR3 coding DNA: TGTGCCAGCAGACCTGTCGGGGGCTGGGAGACCCAGTACTTC.

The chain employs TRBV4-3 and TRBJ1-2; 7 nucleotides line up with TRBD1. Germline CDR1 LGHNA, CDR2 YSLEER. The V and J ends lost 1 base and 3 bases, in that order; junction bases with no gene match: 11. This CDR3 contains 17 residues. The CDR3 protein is CASSQAFKGQTYYGYTF. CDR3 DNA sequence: TGCGCCAGCAGCCAAGCTTTTAAGGGACAGACTTACTATGGCTACACCTTC.

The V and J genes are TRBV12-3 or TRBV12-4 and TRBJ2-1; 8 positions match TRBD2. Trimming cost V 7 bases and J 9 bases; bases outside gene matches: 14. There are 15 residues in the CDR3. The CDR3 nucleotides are TGTGCCAGCAACCTCGGGAGGGCCGAATTGGGTGAGCAGTTCTTC. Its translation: CASNLGRAELGEQFF.

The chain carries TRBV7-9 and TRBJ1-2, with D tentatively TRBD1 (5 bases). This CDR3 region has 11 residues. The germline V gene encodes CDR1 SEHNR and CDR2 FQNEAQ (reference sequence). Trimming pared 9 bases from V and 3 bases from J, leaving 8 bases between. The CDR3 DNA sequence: TGTGCCAGTACAGGACACTATGGCTACACCTTC. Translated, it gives CASTGHYGYTF.

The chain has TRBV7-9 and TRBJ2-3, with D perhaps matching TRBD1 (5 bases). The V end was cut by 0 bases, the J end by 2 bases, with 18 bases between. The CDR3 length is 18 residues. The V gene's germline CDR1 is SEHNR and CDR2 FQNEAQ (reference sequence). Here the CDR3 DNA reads TGTGCCAGCAGCTTAGCGGATATCGGGCAGGGTTCCACAGATACGCAGTATTTT. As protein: CASSLADIGQGSTDTQYF.

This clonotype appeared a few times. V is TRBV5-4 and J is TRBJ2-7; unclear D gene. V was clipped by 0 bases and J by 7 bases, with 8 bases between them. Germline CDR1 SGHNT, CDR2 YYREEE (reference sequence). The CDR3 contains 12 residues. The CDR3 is CASSLDLGEQYF. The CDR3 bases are TGTGCCAGCAGCTTGGACTTGGGTGAGCAGTACTTC. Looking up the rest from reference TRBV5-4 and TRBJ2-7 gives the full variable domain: ETGVTQSPTHLIKTRGQQVTLRCSSQSGHNTVSWYQQALGQGPQFIFQYYREEENGRGNFPPRFSGLQFPNYSSELNVNALELDDSALYLCASSLDLGEQYFGPGTRLTVT.

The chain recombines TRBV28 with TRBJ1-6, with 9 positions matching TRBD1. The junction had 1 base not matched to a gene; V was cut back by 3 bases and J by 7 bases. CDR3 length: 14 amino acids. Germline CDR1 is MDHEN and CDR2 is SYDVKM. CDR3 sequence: CASSFGTGNSPLHF. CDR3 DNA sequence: TGTGCCAGCAGTTTCGGGACAGGGAATTCACCCCTCCACTTT.

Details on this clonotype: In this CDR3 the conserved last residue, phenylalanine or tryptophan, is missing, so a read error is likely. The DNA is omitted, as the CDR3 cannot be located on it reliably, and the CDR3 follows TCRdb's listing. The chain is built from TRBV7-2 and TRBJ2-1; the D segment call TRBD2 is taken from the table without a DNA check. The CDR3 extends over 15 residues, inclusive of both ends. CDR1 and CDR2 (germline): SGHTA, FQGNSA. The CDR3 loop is CASSRTRGAGNERFL.